A selection of T cell receptor beta chains follows, all from one sample in a study of blood T cell repertoires in COVID-19. Produced via immunoSEQ multiplex PCR; TCRdb's table is partial and in-frame only. Altogether some 160,000 clones are present, more than 75% being singletons, with the ten largest covering about 2%. The sample taken for sequencing was peripheral blood. The origin of the receptors is a man aged 18 to 29 with acute or convalescent COVID-19. CDR3s include the opening cysteine and the closing phenylalanine or tryptophan. The D gene is left open where the match is weak. Clone size appears in some rows only: once, few, many, or a class for an expanded clone.

V gene	J gene	D gene	CDR3 length	clone size	CDR3 protein	CDR3 DNA
TRBV7-9	TRBJ2-3	TRBD1	18	-	CASSLRQGVGTSTDTQYF	TGTGCCAGCAGTCTACGACAGGGGGTTGGTACTAGCACAGATACGCAGTATTTT
TRBV25-1	TRBJ1-2	TRBD1	16	-	CASSEPGTGTPYGYTF	TGTGCCAGCAGTGAACCGGGGACAGGGACACCTTATGGCTACACCTTC
TRBV5-1	TRBJ2-7	TRBD1	15	-	CASSPPPGQENEQYF	TGCGCCAGCTCTCCACCGCCCGGACAGGAAAACGAGCAGTACTTC
TRBV11-2	TRBJ1-2	-	14	-	CASSFFTGNYGYTF	TGTGCCAGCAGCTTTTTCACAGGCAACTATGGCTACACCTTC
TRBV6-1	TRBJ1-1	-	13	-	CASSETTNTEAFF	TGTGCCAGCAGTGAGACAACTAACACTGAAGCTTTCTTT
TRBV15	TRBJ1-4	TRBD1	19	-	CATSRTGTGEKPSSRELFF	TGTGCCACCAGCAGAACCGGGACAGGGGAAAAGCCATCTTCGAGGGAACTGTTTTTT
TRBV9	TRBJ2-1	TRBD1	13	-	CASSVQGANEQFF	TGTGCCAGCAGCGTACAGGGGGCCAATGAGCAGTTCTTC
TRBV5-8	TRBJ1-5	-	11	-	CASSTNQPQHF	TGTGCCAGCAGCACAAATCAGCCCCAGCATTTT
TRBV5-1	TRBJ1-4	-	14	-	CASSSAAANEKLFF	TGCGCCAGCAGCTCGGCCGCGGCTAATGAAAAACTGTTTTTT
TRBV27	TRBJ1-5	-	12	-	CASMHTSGAQHF	TGTGCCAGTATGCACACGTCGGGGGCCCAGCATTTT
TRBV25-1	TRBJ1-1	-	11	-	CASSDLGGAFF	TGTGCCAGCAGTGATCTCGGGGGGGCTTTCTTT
TRBV4-2	TRBJ2-3	TRBD1	14	-	CASSLDRGSGTQYF	TGTGCCAGCAGCCTGGACAGGGGCTCGGGTACGCAGTATTTT
TRBV7-2	TRBJ1-5	TRBD1	16	-	CASSLGAGGGNQPQHF	TGTGCCAGCAGCTTAGGGGCAGGGGGAGGCAATCAGCCCCAGCATTTT
TRBV6-5	TRBJ2-3	-	14	once	CASAGQRSTDTQYF	TGTGCCAGCGCGGGACAGCGGAGCACAGATACGCAGTATTTT
TRBV7-8	TRBJ2-1	TRBD2	17	-	CASSLAGGQAPVDEQFF	TGTGCCAGCAGCTTAGCGGGAGGGCAGGCACCCGTCGATGAGCAGTTCTTC
TRBV5-1	TRBJ2-1	TRBD2	19	-	CASSRRLAGGPGSYNEQFF	TGCGCCAGCAGCCGTCGACTAGCGGGGGGGCCTGGGTCCTACAATGAGCAGTTCTTC
TRBV5-6	TRBJ1-5	-	13	few	CASSLEGAQPQHF	TGTGCCAGCAGCTTGGAAGGGGCTCAGCCCCAGCATTTT
TRBV12-3/TRBV12-4	TRBJ2-5	-	12	-	CASSSLEETQYF	TGTGCCAGCAGTTCCCTGGAGGAGACCCAGTACTTC
TRBV4-2	TRBJ1-3	TRBD1	13	-	CASSPTGQPAIYF	TGTGCCAGCAGCCCAACGGGACAGCCTGCCATATATTTT
TRBV4-1	TRBJ1-4	-	15	-	CASSLLGPSNEKLFF	TGCGCCAGCAGCCTCCTTGGGCCCTCTAATGAAAAACTGTTTTTT
TRBV30	TRBJ1-3	-	15	-	CAWRARLTAGNTIYF	TGTGCCTGGAGGGCTCGTCTGACAGCTGGAAACACCATATATTTT
TRBV27	TRBJ2-3	-	14	-	CASSFERSQGTQYF	TGTGCCAGCAGTTTCGAACGGTCGCAGGGTACGCAGTATTTT
TRBV5-1	TRBJ2-1	-	17	-	CASSSTTGTGLYNEQFF	TGCGCCAGCAGCTCTACGACCGGGACTGGTCTCTACAATGAGCAGTTCTTC
TRBV3-1/TRBV3-2	TRBJ2-7	TRBD2	17	-	CASSQDRLAGETYEQYF	TGTGCCAGCAGCCAAGATCGACTAGCGGGTGAAACCTACGAGCAGTACTTC
TRBV7-9	TRBJ1-2	TRBD1	15	once	CASSLETGWNYGYTF	TGTGCCAGCAGCTTAGAGACAGGGTGGAACTATGGCTACACCTTC
TRBV6-6	TRBJ2-7	TRBD1	14	-	CASRDSGTGVEQYF	TGTGCCAGCAGAGACTCCGGGACAGGGGTCGAGCAGTACTTC
TRBV11-3	TRBJ1-1	-	13	-	CASSLGLQGESFF	TGTGCCAGCAGCTTAGGGCTCCAGGGTGAGTCTTTCTTT
TRBV10-1	TRBJ2-1	TRBD2	13	medium-sized	CASSGLAVNEQFF	TGCGCCAGCAGTGGACTAGCGGTCAATGAGCAGTTCTTC
TRBV6-2/TRBV6-3	TRBJ1-3	-	16	-	CASSYSSRGTGNTIYF	TGTGCCAGCAGTTACTCTTCGAGAGGGACTGGAAACACCATATATTTT
TRBV15	TRBJ1-6	TRBD1	15	-	CATSSGQEGRAPLHF	TGTGCCACCAGCAGCGGACAGGAAGGCAGGGCACCCCTCCACTTT
TRBV5-8	TRBJ1-1	TRBD1	14	-	CASGSTGVNTEAFF	TGTGCCAGCGGCTCCACAGGGGTGAACACTGAAGCTTTCTTT
TRBV7-9	TRBJ1-6	TRBD1	17	-	CASSSPSPGQGGSPLHF	TGTGCCAGCAGCTCCCCGTCCCCGGGACAGGGGGGTTCACCCCTCCACTTT
TRBV24-1	TRBJ1-2	-	18	few	CATSATPGQGSGLYGYTF	TGTGCCACCAGCGCTACCCCGGGGCAGGGGTCCGGGCTATATGGCTACACCTTC
TRBV10-3	TRBJ1-2	-	15	-	CAISDLLGDTQGYTF	TGTGCCATCAGTGACCTATTAGGGGATACGCAAGGCTACACCTTC
TRBV14	TRBJ1-2	-	15	-	CASSQDSGRGYGYTF	TGTGCCAGCAGCCAAGATTCGGGCAGGGGCTATGGCTACACCTTC
TRBV18	TRBJ1-5	-	15	-	CASSPDPWANQPQHF	TGTGCCAGCTCACCTGATCCTTGGGCGAATCAGCCCCAGCATTTT
TRBV5-1	TRBJ2-7	TRBD1	14	-	CASSSRDRGHEQYF	TGCGCCAGCAGCTCCCGGGACAGGGGACACGAGCAGTACTTC
TRBV19	TRBJ1-3	-	18	-	CASSIDLYGGSPGNTIYF	TGTGCCAGTAGTATAGATCTATATGGAGGGTCCCCTGGAAACACCATATATTTT
TRBV3-1/TRBV3-2	TRBJ2-3	TRBD2	17	-	CASSQEGWGGSTDTQYF	TGTGCCAGCAGCCAAGAAGGATGGGGGGGGAGCACAGATACGCAGTATTTT
TRBV5-1	TRBJ2-3	-	14	-	CASSLGQQQLSLYF	TGCGCCAGCAGCTTGGGACAGCAGCAACTAAGCCTGTATTTT
TRBV2	TRBJ1-6	-	16	-	CASSRQVGGSNSPLHF	TGTGCCAGCAGCCGCCAGGTAGGGGGTAGTAATTCACCCCTCCACTTT
TRBV5-5	TRBJ1-4	-	14	-	CASSETVANEKLFF	TGTGCCAGCAGCGAGACTGTTGCAAATGAAAAACTGTTTTTT
TRBV13	TRBJ1-1	-	13	once	CASSLREGVKAFF	TGTGCCAGCAGCTTAAGGGAGGGCGTGAAAGCTTTCTTT
TRBV2	TRBJ1-2	-	14	-	CASSEGQGGYGYTF	TGTGCCAGCAGTGAGGGCCAGGGCGGCTATGGCTACACCTTC
TRBV28	TRBJ2-5	TRBD2	16	-	CASSFLHLAGQETQYF	TGTGCCAGCAGTTTTCTACACCTAGCGGGTCAAGAGACCCAGTACTTC
TRBV5-1	TRBJ1-3	-	16	once	CASSPTYSLAGNTIYF	TGCGCCAGCAGCCCGACATACTCCCTGGCTGGAAACACCATATATTTT
TRBV19	TRBJ1-1	TRBD1	15	-	CASSIRTGGKGEAFF	TGTGCCAGTAGTATCCGCACAGGGGGCAAGGGTGAAGCTTTCTTT
TRBV7-9	TRBJ2-7	-	11	-	CASSLTGPQYF	TGTGCCAGCAGCTTAACAGGACCTCAGTACTTC
TRBV14	TRBJ1-3	-	13	-	CASSQVRGNTIYF	TGTGCCAGCAGCCAAGTGCGGGGGAACACCATATATTTT
TRBV10-2	TRBJ2-1	TRBD2	16	once	CASSESTSGGYNEQFF	TGCGCCAGCAGTGAGTCAACTAGCGGGGGCTACAATGAGCAGTTCTTC
TRBV29-1	TRBJ2-7	-	14	-	CSAGRLGTIYEQYF	TGCAGCGCCGGCCGACTGGGGACAATCTACGAGCAGTACTTC
TRBV5-1	TRBJ1-6	TRBD1	14	-	CASSPGQEHSPLHF	TGCGCCAGCAGCCCGGGACAGGAGCATTCACCCCTCCACTTT
TRBV19	TRBJ1-5	TRBD1	18	-	CASSIRGTGGNSNQPQHF	TGTGCCAGCAGTATACGGGGGACAGGAGGGAATAGCAATCAGCCCCAGCATTTT